The 28 T cell receptor beta chains reported below all come from one sample, sequenced in a study of patients and donors after allogeneic stem cell transplantation. In TCRdb, the RT-PCR reads were re-called with MiXCR into one record per CDR3 protein. The sample has about 110,000 distinct CDR3 sequences, less than 45% seen once. What was sequenced was blood, either unsorted or a sorted T cell fraction (not recorded which). The receptors originated from a human donor who was either an allogeneic HSCT recipient or a stem cell or donor lymphocyte infusion donor (not recorded which). It is not recorded whose cells these are; they may come from a transplant donor.

This sequence joins TRBV6-5 and TRBJ1-2, with 10 nucleotides matching TRBD1. CDR1 and CDR2 from the germline V gene are MNHEY and SVGAGI. The CDR3 has 13 amino acids. J was trimmed by 7 bases and V by 7 bases; bases with no gene match: 6. DNA for the CDR3: TGTGCCAGCAAAATAGGACAGGGGGTTGGCTACACCTTC. The encoded protein is CASKIGQGVGYTF.

CDR3 region: CSASNGVVNEQFF. The CDR3 DNA is TGCAGCGCCTCAAACGGTGTGGTCAATGAGCAGTTCTTC. The V and J genes are TRBV29-1 and TRBJ2-1, with D hard to call. Per the germline V gene, CDR1 is SQVTM and CDR2 is ANQGSEA. The CDR3 consists of 13 residues. Trimming left V 7 bases short and J 6 bases short, with 16 bases between.

CDR3 sequence: CSVAGQGSSYEQYF. The CDR3 DNA follows: TGCAGCGTTGCCGGACAGGGAAGCTCCTACGAGCAGTACTTC. The V gene is TRBV29-1, the J gene TRBJ2-7; TRBD1 matches 8 bases. V trimming: 4 bases; J trimming: 0 bases; junction bases outside the gene matches: 5. This CDR3 contains 14 residues. From germline, CDR1 is SQVTM and CDR2 ANQGSEA.

CDR3 sequence reads: CASSLDRATNEQFF. The CDR3 DNA sequence: TGTGCCAGCAGCTTAGATAGGGCCACCAATGAGCAGTTCTTC. The chain is built from TRBV7-2 and TRBJ2-1, with D unresolved. Deletions cut 1 base from V and 6 bases from J, with 10 bases between. CDR1 and CDR2 from the germline V gene are SGHTA and FQGNSA. The CDR3 has 14 residues.

The gene calls are TRBV7-9 and TRBJ2-5; possible D gene TRBD1, 6 bases. The length of the CDR3 is 16 residues. The ends were cut back, 5 bases at V and 0 bases at J, with 16 bases in the middle. Per germline, CDR1 SEHNR and CDR2 FQNEAQ (reference sequence). CDR3 bases: TGTGCCAGCAGCCAACCGGGACACCCGTACCAAGAGACCCAGTACTTC. It translates to CASSQPGHPYQETQYF. Full variable domain (remainder filled in from reference TRBV7-9 and TRBJ2-5): DTGVSQNPRHKITKRGQNVTFRCDPISEHNRLYWYRQTLGQGPEFLTYFQNEAQLEKSRLLSDRFSAERPKGSFSTLEIQRTEQGDSAMYLCASSQPGHPYQETQYFGPGTRLLVL.

This clonotype was detected only once. The V gene is TRBV4-3, the J gene TRBJ2-3; TRBD2 matches at 13 bases. V was clipped by 10 bases and J by 5 bases; unmatched bases: 9. This CDR3 has 15 residues. Germline V CDR1 and CDR2: LGHNA, YSLEER. As DNA, the CDR3 is TGCGCCACCACTAGCGGGAGGGCCGGTGGAGATACGCAGTATTTT. Translated: CATTSGRAGGDTQYF.

The table lists this clonotype with a few counts. The rearrangement uses TRBV7-2 and TRBJ2-4, with D hard to call. The CDR3 has 13 amino acids. Germline CDR1 and CDR2: SGHTA and FQGNSA. Trimming stripped 2 bases from V and 4 bases from J, with 6 bases between. The CDR3 protein is CASSLTRKNIQYF. CDR3 coding DNA: TGTGCCAGCAGCTTAACACGAAAAAACATTCAGTACTTC.

The chain couples TRBV12-3 or TRBV12-4 to TRBJ2-7; 7 bases agree with TRBD1. Trimming at V came to 3 bases and at J to 2 bases, leaving 7 bases not matched to a gene. The CDR3 extends over 15 amino acids. The CDR3 region has the DNA TGTGCCAGCAGTTTGGGACAGATAGAGACCTACGAGCAGTACTTC. Translated, it gives CASSLGQIETYEQYF.

The J gene is TRBJ2-3, the V gene TRBV24-1, with 13 bases lining up with TRBD2. With V trimmed by 3 bases and J by 5 bases, 4 bases remained unmatched. The germline V gene encodes CDR1 KGHDR and CDR2 SFDVKD. The CDR3 extends over 16 amino acids. DNA of the CDR3: TGTGCCACCAGTGATCGGACTAGCGGGAGAAAAGATACGCAGTATTTT. Its protein product is CATSDRTSGRKDTQYF.

This clonotype was counted between two and nine times. The rearrangement uses TRBV28 and TRBJ1-1; D may be TRBD1 (5 bases). This CDR3 has 14 residues. The V gene's germline CDR1 is MDHEN and CDR2 SYDVKM. The V end was cut by 3 bases, the J end by 0 bases, with 8 bases between. CDR3 DNA: TGTGCCAGCAGTTTCCACAGGTTGAACACTGAAGCTTTCTTT. Its translation: CASSFHRLNTEAFF.

This chain uses TRBV3-1 with TRBJ2-7, with 9 bases matching TRBD2. The length of the CDR3 is 17 residues. Losses at the gene ends were 1 base for V and 2 bases for J; bases not matched to a gene: 9. Germline loops: CDR1 LGHDT, CDR2 YNNKEL (reference sequence). The CDR3 region has the DNA TGTGCCAGCAGCCAAGTTGGGAGGACTAGCGTCCCCTACGAGCAGTACTTC. As protein: CASSQVGRTSVPYEQYF.

This clonotype was picked up a small number of times. The V call is TRBV5-1, the J call TRBJ1-1; D ambiguous. The CDR3 is made up of 14 amino acids. V shed 4 bases and J shed 8 bases, with 18 bases lying between them. Per germline, CDR1 SGHRS and CDR2 YFSETQ. The CDR3 loop is CASSQRFGPGEAFF. The CDR3 region has the DNA TGCGCCAGCAGCCAGAGGTTTGGGCCGGGGGAAGCTTTCTTT.

At least ten counts were recorded for this clonotype. This chain connects TRBV12-3 or TRBV12-4 to TRBJ1-6; 7 nucleotides align to TRBD1. This CDR3 is built from 15 residues. The V gene end was trimmed by 6 bases and the J gene end by 9 bases; junction bases not matched to a gene: 11. In DNA form, the CDR3 reads TGTGCCAGCAGAACGACGGACAGGACAAGTTCACCCCTCCACTTT. Protein: CASRTTDRTSSPLHF.

This clonotype has ten or more counts. The rearrangement joins TRBV12-3 or TRBV12-4 to TRBJ1-5, with 8 bases aligning to TRBD1. The CDR3 is 14 amino acids. V lost 2 bases, J lost 9 bases, and 6 bases stayed unmatched. CDR3 DNA sequence: TGTGCCAGCAGTTTACGGGACAGGTTAAGGCCCCAGCATTTT. Translating gives CASSLRDRLRPQHF.

The chain links TRBV20-1 to TRBJ1-2; D is uncertain. This CDR3 spans 14 amino acids. V lost 0 bases, J lost 0 bases, and 8 bases lay in between. CDR1 is DFQATT, CDR2 SNEGSKA, per germline (reference sequence). CDR3 DNA sequence: TGCAGTGCTAGAGATCACAGAGCTAACTATGGCTACACCTTC. Its protein product is CSARDHRANYGYTF.

This clonotype was found a few times. The rearrangement links TRBV20-1 to TRBJ1-1; D gene ambiguous. This CDR3 comprises 12 residues. V shed 1 base and J shed 7 bases, with 10 bases lying between them. Per the germline V gene, CDR1 is DFQATT and CDR2 is SNEGSKA (reference sequence). CDR3 DNA: TGCAGTGCTAGAGTGCGAGGGTTTGAAGCTTTCTTT. Amino acids: CSARVRGFEAFF.

This rearrangement joins TRBV27 to TRBJ2-1; 9 bases fit TRBD2. Germline lookup yields CDR1 MNHEY and CDR2 SMNVEV (reference sequence). Trimming cost V 2 bases and J 6 bases; bases outside gene matches: 5. There are 15 residues in the CDR3. CDR3 amino acids: CASSLEAGGFNEQFF. As DNA, the CDR3 is TGTGCCAGCAGTTTAGAAGCGGGAGGCTTCAATGAGCAGTTCTTC.

The chain combines TRBV7-9 with TRBJ2-7, with TRBD2 as a possible D gene (6 bases). CDR1 and CDR2 (germline): SEHNR, FQNEAQ (reference sequence). The V gene lost 3 bases and the J gene lost 5 bases, with 20 bases spanning the gap. This CDR3 comprises 16 residues. This CDR3 is CASSLVLAAQADEQYF. The CDR3 DNA sequence: TGTGCCAGCAGCTTGGTGTTAGCGGCGCAGGCTGACGAGCAGTACTTC.

The rearrangement uses TRBV10-3 and TRBJ2-6; D is undetermined. The germline V and J ends were trimmed by 4 bases and 2 bases, with 6 bases remaining between them. CDR3 length: 14 residues. Germline CDR1 reads ENHRY; CDR2 reads SYGVKD. The CDR3 sequence is CAISVRAGANVLTF. CDR3 in DNA: TGTGCCATCAGTGTTCGAGCTGGGGCCAACGTCCTGACTTTC.

This clonotype was recorded many times. The rearrangement uses TRBV12-3 or TRBV12-4 and TRBJ2-2; D remains unclear. The length of the CDR3 is 14 residues. The V end lost 3 bases, the J end lost 0 bases, and 5 bases lay between the germline ends. This chain's CDR3 is CASSFASNTGELFF. CDR3 nucleotide sequence: TGTGCCAGCAGTTTCGCCTCGAACACCGGGGAGCTGTTTTTT.

This chain joins TRBV20-1 and TRBJ2-7; TRBD2 aligns across 9 bases. This CDR3 region has 14 residues. Germline V gene lookup returns CDR1 DFQATT and CDR2 SNEGSKA (reference sequence). V trimming: 6 bases; J trimming: 5 bases; junction bases outside the gene matches: 11. DNA of the CDR3: TGCAGTGCAACCCCTAGCGGGAACTTCGACGAGCAGTACTTC. This codes for CSATPSGNFDEQYF.

J is TRBJ2-3 and V is TRBV20-1; the match to TRBD2 covers 7 bases. V gave up 0 bases and J gave up 2 bases; unmatched junction bases: 8. The CDR3 is 16 residues long. Germline loops: CDR1 DFQATT, CDR2 SNEGSKA (reference sequence). The CDR3 DNA reads as TGCAGTGCTAGAGATTTACTAGCGAAACTCACAGATACGCAGTATTTT. Residues: CSARDLLAKLTDTQYF.

This clonotype was seen more than once but under ten times. The chain carries TRBV4-3 and TRBJ2-2, with D possibly TRBD2 on 5 matching bases. This CDR3 spans 16 amino acids. Trimming shortened V by 0 bases and J by 8 bases, and 16 bases separated the two germline ends. Germline V lookup: CDR1 LGHNA, CDR2 YSLEER. The CDR3 spells CASSQERERPRGELFF. The CDR3 DNA follows: TGCGCCAGCAGCCAAGAACGGGAAAGGCCCAGGGGGGAGCTGTTTTTT.

This sequence joins TRBV5-1 and TRBJ2-3; TRBD2 matches at 11 bases. The V and J ends lost 1 base and 0 bases, in that order; junction bases with no gene match: 7. This CDR3 is 18 amino acids long. Germline V gene data show CDR1 as SGHRS and CDR2 as YFSETQ. CDR3 amino acids: CASSLSWASGRSTDTQYF. CDR3 DNA: TGCGCCAGCAGCTTGTCCTGGGCTAGCGGGAGGAGCACAGATACGCAGTATTTT.

The chain couples TRBV12-3 or TRBV12-4 to TRBJ2-5; 13 bases align to TRBD2. Trimming removed 6 bases from V and 2 bases from J; junction bases left unmatched: 9. This CDR3 contains 17 residues. The CDR3 region is CASSHPLLAGGQETQYF. In DNA form, the CDR3 reads TGTGCCAGCAGCCACCCCCTACTAGCGGGAGGGCAAGAGACCCAGTACTTC.

Here the CDR3 DNA reads TGTGCCAGCAGCCAAGTGGTAGCCCGGCGGGGGGACACTGAAGCTTTCTTT. Its translation: CASSQVVARRGDTEAFF. The rearrangement uses TRBV4-2 and TRBJ1-1; tentatively, D is TRBD1 (5 bases). This CDR3 contains 17 residues. Per germline, CDR1 LGHNA and CDR2 YNFKEQ. V was pared by 1 base and J by 3 bases, with 18 bases between.

This chain connects TRBV10-3 to TRBJ2-1; D possibly corresponds to TRBD2 (6 bases). This CDR3 comprises 14 residues. Germline loops: CDR1 ENHRY, CDR2 SYGVKD. Trimming cost V 8 bases and J 2 bases, with 13 bases left between them. CDR3 in amino acids: CAIAGSGPYNEQFF. The CDR3 DNA is TGTGCCATCGCCGGGAGCGGGCCCTACAATGAGCAGTTCTTC.

V usage is TRBV12-3 or TRBV12-4 and J usage is TRBJ2-3; D might be TRBD2 (6 bases). V dropped 6 bases and J dropped 4 bases, with 17 bases sitting between them. The CDR3 covers 15 residues. The CDR3 here is CASREGAPRPDTQYF. As DNA, the CDR3 is TGTGCCAGCAGGGAGGGAGCCCCACGCCCAGATACGCAGTATTTT.